Sequencing of this T cell receptor beta chain was carried out in a study of human T cells and chemical hapten exposure. Unfractionated whole blood yielded the extracted total RNA. Separate cDNA molecules received unique molecular identifiers, which the library attached to them. How the authors handled the data: TCR counts had a median of about 100,000 per sample and spanned about 23,224 to 690,600. MiXCR, run by TCRdb on the reads, gives a single entry per CDR3 protein. TCRdb's processing, not the authors', yielded these V and J calls. This sample has about 120,000 distinct CDR3 sequences, with 8.5% to 9% found just once. At least ten counts were recorded for this clonotype. The CDR3 spans 17 residues. Germline V gene data show CDR1 as SGHTA and CDR2 as FQGNSA. J gave up 1 base and V 1 base, and 8 bases lay outside the gene matches.

The chain carries TRBV7-2 and TRBJ2-3; 7 bases align to TRBD2. The clonotype was recovered from a human donor in good health. Some clones in this sample may be carry-over from other donors' samples. The sequenced sample consisted of whole blood. The CDR3 DNA follows: TGTGCCAGCAGCTTAGGGGCTGGGCTAGCGGGCACAGATACGCAGTATTTT. It encodes CASSLGAGLAGTDTQYF.